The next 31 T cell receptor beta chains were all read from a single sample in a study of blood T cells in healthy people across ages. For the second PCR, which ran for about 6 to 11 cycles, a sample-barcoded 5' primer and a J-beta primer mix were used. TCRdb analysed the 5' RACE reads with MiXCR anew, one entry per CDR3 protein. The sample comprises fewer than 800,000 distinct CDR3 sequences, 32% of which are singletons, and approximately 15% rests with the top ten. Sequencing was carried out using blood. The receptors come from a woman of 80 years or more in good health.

The CDR3 sequence: CAWSPQGQPQHF. The CDR3 nucleotides read TGTGCCTGGAGTCCCCAGGGCCAGCCCCAGCATTTT. The rearrangement joins TRBV30 to TRBJ1-5, with D perhaps matching TRBD1 (5 bases). Trimming stripped 2 bases from V and 7 bases from J, with 9 bases between. Looked up from germline, CDR1 is GTSNPN and CDR2 is SVGIG (reference sequence). The CDR3 has 12 amino acids.

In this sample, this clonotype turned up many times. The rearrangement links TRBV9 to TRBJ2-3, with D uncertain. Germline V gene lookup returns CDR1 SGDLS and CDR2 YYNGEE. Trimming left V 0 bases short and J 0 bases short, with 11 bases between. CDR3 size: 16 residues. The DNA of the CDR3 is TGTGCCAGCAGCGTAGGAACATCCACTAGCACAGATACGCAGTATTTT. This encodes CASSVGTSTSTDTQYF.

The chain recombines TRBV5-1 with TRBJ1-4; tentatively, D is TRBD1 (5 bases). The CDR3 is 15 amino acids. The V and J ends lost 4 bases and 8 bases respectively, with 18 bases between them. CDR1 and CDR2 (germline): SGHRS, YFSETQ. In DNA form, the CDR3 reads TGCGCCAGCAGCAGGGACCGGGTTGAAGCCGAAAAACTGTTTTTT. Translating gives CASSRDRVEAEKLFF.

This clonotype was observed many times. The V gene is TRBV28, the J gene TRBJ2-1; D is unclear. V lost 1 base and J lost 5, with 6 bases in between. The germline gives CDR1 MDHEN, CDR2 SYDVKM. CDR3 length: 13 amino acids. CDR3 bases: TGTGCCAGCAGTTTATTGCAGGACAATGAGCAGTTCTTC. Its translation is CASSLLQDNEQFF.

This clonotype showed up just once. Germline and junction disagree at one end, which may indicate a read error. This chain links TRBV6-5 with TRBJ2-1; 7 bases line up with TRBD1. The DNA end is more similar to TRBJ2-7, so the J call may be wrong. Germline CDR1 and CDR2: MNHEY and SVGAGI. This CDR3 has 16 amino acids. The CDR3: CASSNSPGQKYYEQYF. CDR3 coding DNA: TGTGCCAGCAGTAACTCGCCGGGACAGAAATACTACGAGCAGTACTTC.

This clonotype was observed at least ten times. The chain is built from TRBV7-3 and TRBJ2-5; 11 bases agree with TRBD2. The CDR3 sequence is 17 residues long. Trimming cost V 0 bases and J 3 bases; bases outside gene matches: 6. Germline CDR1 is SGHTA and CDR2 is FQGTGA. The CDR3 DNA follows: TGTGCCAGCAGCTTAACCGTTAGCGGGGGGGAGGAAGAGACCCAGTACTTC. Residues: CASSLTVSGGEEETQYF.

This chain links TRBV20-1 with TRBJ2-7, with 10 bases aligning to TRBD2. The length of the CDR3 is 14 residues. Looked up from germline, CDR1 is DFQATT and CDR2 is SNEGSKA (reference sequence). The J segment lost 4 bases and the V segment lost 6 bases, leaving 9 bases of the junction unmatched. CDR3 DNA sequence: TGCAGTGCAGAATCTAGCGGGAGATCGTACGAGCAGTACTTC. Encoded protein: CSAESSGRSYEQYF.

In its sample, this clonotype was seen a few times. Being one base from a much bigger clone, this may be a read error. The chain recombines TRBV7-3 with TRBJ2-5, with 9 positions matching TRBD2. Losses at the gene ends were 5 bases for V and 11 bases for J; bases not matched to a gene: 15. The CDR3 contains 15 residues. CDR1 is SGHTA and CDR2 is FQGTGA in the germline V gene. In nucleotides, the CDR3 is TGTGCCAGCAGCCAAGCGGGGGGTGCGAACAATGAGCAGTACTTC. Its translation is CASSQAGGANNEQYF.

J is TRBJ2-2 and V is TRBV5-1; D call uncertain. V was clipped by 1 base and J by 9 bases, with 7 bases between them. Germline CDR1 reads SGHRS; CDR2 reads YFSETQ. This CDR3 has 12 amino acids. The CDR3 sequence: CASSLNERELFF. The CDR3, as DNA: TGCGCCAGCAGCTTGAATGAGAGGGAGCTGTTTTTT. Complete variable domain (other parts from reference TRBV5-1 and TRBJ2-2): KAGVTQTPRYLIKTRGQQVTLSCSPISGHRSVSWYQQTPGQGLQFLFEYFSETQRNKGNFPGRFSGRQFSNSRSEMNVSTLELGDSALYLCASSLNERELFFGEGSRLTVL.

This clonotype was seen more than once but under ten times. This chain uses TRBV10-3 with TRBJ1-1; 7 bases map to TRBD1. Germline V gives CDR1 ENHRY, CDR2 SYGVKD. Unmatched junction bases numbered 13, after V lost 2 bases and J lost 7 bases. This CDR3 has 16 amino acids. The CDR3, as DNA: TGTGCCATCAGTGAGGCAAGGGGGCAGGGAGATTTTGAAGCTTTCTTT. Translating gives CAISEARGQGDFEAFF.

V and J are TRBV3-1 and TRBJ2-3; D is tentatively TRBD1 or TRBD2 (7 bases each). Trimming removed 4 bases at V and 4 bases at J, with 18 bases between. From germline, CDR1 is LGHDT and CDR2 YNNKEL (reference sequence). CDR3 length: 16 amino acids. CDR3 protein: CASSPEQGGGSDTQYF. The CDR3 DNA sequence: TGTGCCAGCAGCCCGGAGCAGGGGGGGGGCTCAGATACGCAGTATTTT.

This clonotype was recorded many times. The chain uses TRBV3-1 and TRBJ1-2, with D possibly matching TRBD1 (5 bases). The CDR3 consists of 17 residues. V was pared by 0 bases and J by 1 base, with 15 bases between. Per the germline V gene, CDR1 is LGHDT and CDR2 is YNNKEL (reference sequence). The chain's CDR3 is CASSQDGILGLNYGYTF. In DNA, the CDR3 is TGTGCCAGCAGCCAAGACGGCATCTTGGGGCTTAACTATGGCTACACCTTC.

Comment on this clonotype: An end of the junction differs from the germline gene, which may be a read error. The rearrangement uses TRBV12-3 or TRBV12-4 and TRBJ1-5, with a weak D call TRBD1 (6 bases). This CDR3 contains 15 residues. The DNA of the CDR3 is TGTGCCAGCAGTTTACAGCAGGGGCCGAATCGGCCCCAGCATTTT. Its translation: CASSLQQGPNRPQHF.

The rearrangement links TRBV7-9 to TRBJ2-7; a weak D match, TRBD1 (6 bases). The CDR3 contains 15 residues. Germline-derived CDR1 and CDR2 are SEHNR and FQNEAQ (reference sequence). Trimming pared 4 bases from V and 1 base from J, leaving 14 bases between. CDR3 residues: CASSSQGPASYEQYF. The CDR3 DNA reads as TGTGCCAGCAGCTCTCAGGGGCCAGCATCCTACGAGCAGTACTTC.

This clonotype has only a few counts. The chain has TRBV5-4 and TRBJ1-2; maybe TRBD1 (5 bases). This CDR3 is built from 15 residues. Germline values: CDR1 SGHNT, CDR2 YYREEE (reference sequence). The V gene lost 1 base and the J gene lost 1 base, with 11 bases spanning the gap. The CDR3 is CASSLSQGYNYGYTF. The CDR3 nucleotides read TGTGCCAGCAGCTTGTCCCAGGGATATAACTATGGCTACACCTTC. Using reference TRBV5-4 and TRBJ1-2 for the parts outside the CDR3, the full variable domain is ETGVTQSPTHLIKTRGQQVTLRCSSQSGHNTVSWYQQALGQGPQFIFQYYREEENGRGNFPPRFSGLQFPNYSSELNVNALELDDSALYLCASSLSQGYNYGYTFGSGTRLTVV.

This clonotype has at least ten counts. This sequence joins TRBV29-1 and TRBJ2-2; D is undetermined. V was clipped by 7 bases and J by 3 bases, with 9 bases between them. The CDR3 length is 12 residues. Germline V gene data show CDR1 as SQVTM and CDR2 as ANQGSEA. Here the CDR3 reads CSAAAHTGELFF. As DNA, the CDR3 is TGCAGCGCGGCTGCCCACACCGGGGAGCTGTTTTTT.

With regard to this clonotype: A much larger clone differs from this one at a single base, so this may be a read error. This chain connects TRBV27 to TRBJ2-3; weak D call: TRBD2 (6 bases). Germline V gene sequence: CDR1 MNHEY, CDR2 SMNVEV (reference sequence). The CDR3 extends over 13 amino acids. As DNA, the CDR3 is TGTGTCAGCAGCGGCGGGGTCACAGATACGCAGTATTTT. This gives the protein CVSSGGVTDTQYF.

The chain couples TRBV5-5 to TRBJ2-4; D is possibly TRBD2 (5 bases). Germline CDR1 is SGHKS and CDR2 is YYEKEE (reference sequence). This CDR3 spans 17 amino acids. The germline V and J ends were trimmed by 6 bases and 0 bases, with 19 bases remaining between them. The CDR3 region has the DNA TGTGCCAGCACCAACGGGATGGCAAACTTAGCCAAAAACATTCAGTACTTC. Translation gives CASTNGMANLAKNIQYF.

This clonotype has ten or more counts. In nucleotides, the CDR3 is TGCAGTGCTAGACCTGGACAGGGCGCTAACCAAGAGACCCAGTACTTC. Translated, it gives CSARPGQGANQETQYF. This chain links TRBV20-1 with TRBJ2-5, with 8 bases identical to TRBD1. The J segment lost 0 bases and the V segment lost 2 bases, leaving 8 bases of the junction unmatched. The CDR3 consists of 16 residues. Germline CDR1 reads DFQATT; CDR2 reads SNEGSKA (reference sequence).

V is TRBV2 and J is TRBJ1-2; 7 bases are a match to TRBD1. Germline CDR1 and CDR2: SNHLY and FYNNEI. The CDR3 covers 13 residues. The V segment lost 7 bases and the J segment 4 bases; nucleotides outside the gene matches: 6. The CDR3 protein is CASNPEGAYGYTF. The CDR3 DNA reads TGTGCCAGCAACCCGGAGGGGGCCTATGGCTACACCTTC. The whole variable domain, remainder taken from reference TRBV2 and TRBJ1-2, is EPEVTQTPSHQVTQMGQEVILRCVPISNHLYFYWYRQILGQKVEFLVSFYNNEISEKSEIFDDQFSVERPDGSNFTLKIRSTKLEDSAMYFCASNPEGAYGYTFGSGTRLTVV.

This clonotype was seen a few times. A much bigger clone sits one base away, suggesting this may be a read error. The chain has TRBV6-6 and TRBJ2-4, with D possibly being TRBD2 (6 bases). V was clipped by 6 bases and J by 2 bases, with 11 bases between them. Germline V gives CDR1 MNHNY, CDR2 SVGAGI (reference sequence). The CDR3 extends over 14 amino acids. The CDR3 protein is CASRRGDPKNIQYF. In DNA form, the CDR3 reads TGTGCCAGCAGGCGCGGGGACCCCAAAAACATTCAGTACTTC.

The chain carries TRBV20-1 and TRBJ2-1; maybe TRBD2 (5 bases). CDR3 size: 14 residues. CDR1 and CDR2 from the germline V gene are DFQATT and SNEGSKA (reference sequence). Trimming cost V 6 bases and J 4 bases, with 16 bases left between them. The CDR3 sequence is CSATSGQTYNEQFF. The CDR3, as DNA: TGCAGTGCCACTAGTGGGCAAACTTACAATGAGCAGTTCTTC.

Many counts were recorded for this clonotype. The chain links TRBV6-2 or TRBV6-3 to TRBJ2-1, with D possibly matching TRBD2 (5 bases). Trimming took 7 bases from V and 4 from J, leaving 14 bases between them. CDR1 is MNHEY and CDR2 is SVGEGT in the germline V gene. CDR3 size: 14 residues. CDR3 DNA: TGTGCCAGCAACGAGGGCGCGTCTTACAATGAGCAGTTCTTC. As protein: CASNEGASYNEQFF.

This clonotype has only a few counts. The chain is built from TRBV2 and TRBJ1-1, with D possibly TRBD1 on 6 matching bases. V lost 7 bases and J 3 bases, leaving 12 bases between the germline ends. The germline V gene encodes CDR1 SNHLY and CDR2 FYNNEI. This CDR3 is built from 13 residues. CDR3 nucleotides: TGTGCCAGCACTCGAAACAGGGACACTGAAGCTTTCTTT. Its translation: CASTRNRDTEAFF. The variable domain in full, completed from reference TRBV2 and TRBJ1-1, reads EPEVTQTPSHQVTQMGQEVILRCVPISNHLYFYWYRQILGQKVEFLVSFYNNEISEKSEIFDDQFSVERPDGSNFTLKIRSTKLEDSAMYFCASTRNRDTEAFFGQGTRLTVV.

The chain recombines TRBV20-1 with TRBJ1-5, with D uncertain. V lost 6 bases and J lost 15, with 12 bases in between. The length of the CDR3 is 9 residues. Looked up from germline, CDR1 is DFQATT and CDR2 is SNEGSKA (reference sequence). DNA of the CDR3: TGCAGTGCGCCGACCCGAGTGCATTTT. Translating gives CSAPTRVHF.

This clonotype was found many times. The CDR3 sequence: CASSPRRMSGTGGFNYGYTF. The CDR3 DNA is TGCGCCAGCAGCCCGAGAAGGATGTCCGGGACAGGGGGGTTTAACTATGGCTACACCTTC. The J gene is TRBJ1-2, the V gene TRBV5-1; 11 nucleotides agree with TRBD1. The CDR3 consists of 20 residues. CDR1 is SGHRS and CDR2 is YFSETQ in the germline V gene. V shed 4 bases and J 1 base; nucleotides not matched to a gene: 18.

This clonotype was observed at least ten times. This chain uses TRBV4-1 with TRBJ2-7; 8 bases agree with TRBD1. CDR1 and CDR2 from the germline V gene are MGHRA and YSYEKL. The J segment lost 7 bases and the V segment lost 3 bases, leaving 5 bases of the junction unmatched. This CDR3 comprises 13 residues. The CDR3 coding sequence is TGCGCCAGCAGCCAGGACAGGGTGGGGGAGCAGTACTTC. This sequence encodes CASSQDRVGEQYF.

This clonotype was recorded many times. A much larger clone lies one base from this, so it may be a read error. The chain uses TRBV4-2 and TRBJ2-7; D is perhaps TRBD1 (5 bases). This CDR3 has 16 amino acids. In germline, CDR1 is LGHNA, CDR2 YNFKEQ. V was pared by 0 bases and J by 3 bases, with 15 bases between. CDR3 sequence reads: CASSQEAADRDYEQYF. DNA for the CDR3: TGTGCCAGCAGCCAAGAGGCAGCCGACAGAGACTACGAGCAGTACTTC.

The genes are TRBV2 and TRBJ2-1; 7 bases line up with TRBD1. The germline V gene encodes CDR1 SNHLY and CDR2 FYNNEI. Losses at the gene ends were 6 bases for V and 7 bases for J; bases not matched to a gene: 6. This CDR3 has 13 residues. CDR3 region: CASSSATGNEQFF. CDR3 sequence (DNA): TGTGCCAGCAGCTCCGCGACAGGGAATGAGCAGTTCTTC.

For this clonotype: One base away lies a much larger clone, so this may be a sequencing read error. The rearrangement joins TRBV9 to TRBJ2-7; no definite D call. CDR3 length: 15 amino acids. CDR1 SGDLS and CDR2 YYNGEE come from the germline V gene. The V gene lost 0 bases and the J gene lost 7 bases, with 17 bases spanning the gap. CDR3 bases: TGTGCCAGCAGCGTAGACCCACAACAAGACAATGAGCAGTACTTC. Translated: CASSVDPQQDNEQYF.

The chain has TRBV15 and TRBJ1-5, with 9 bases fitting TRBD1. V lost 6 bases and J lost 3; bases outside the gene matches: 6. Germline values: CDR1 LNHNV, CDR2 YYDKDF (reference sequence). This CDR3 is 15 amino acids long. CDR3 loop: CATRGTGSLNQPQHF. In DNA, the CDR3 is TGTGCCACCAGGGGGACAGGGTCCCTCAATCAGCCCCAGCATTTT.